What follows describes a single TCR beta chain. The same CDR3 is also encoded by other DNA sequences in this sample. For every subset, genomic DNA was evenly distributed across several immunoSEQ plates. Here immunoSEQ multiplex PCR was the method, and the copy in TCRdb shows in-frame clones only, minus some. The sample has 450,000 to 650,000 clones, around three quarters seen once. CDR1 and CDR2 (germline): MNHNY, SVGAGI (reference sequence). The CDR3 is 13 residues long. V lost 0 bases, J lost 2 bases, and 2 bases lay in between. The data were obtained in a study of shared clonotypes between healthy human individuals. As for the study in general: A few men and a couple of women, aged 18 to 49, were donors.

Unsorted samples, those not sorted, used roughly 99 million PBMCs for genomic DNA. This receptor was identified in a woman between 35 and 50 years old in good health. Some clones in this sample may be carry-over from other donors' samples. Specimen: PBMCs. This chain uses TRBV6-6 with TRBJ2-1, with D unresolved. CDR3 residues: CASSYSTYNEQFF. Here the CDR3 DNA reads TGTGCCAGCAGTTACTCTACCTACAATGAGCAGTTCTTC.